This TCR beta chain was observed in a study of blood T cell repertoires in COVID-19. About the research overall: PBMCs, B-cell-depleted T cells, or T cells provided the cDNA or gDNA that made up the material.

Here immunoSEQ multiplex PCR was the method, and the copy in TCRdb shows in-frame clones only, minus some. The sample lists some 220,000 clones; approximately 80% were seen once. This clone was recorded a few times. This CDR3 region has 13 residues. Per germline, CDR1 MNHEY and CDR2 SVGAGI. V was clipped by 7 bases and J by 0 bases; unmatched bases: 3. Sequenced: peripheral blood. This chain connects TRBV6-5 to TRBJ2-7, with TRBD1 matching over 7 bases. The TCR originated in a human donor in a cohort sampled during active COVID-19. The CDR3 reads CASKNRGSYEQYF. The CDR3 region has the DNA TGTGCCAGCAAAAACAGGGGCTCCTACGAGCAGTACTTC.